This TCR beta chain was retrieved from a study of shared clonotypes between healthy human individuals. Study observations and caveats: The represented genetic and exposure-history diversity was limited by the small number of donors.

Assay: immunoSEQ multiplex PCR; the TCRdb copy retains only in-frame clones and omits some. The sample consists of 650,000 to 750,000 clones, about three quarters of them appearing once. V was clipped by 5 bases and J by 2 bases, with 13 bases between them. CDR3 length: 15 residues. Germline V CDR1 and CDR2: SSHAT, FNYEAQ (reference sequence). As for this clone: What it binds is unknown.

Partitioning of CD4+ cells yielded a CD45RA+ naive subset and a CD45RA-negative memory subset. This chain uses TRBV7-7 with TRBJ2-1, with unresolved D. The source of this sequence is a woman in her thirties in good health. Material: memory CD4+ T cells sorted from blood. As to subset: CD45RA-negative fraction. The CDR3 spells CASSPLVGPYNEQFF. CDR3 coding DNA: TGTGCCAGCAGCCCTCTCGTTGGCCCCTACAATGAGCAGTTCTTC. Combining the CDR3 with reference TRBV7-7 and TRBJ2-1 gives the whole variable domain GAGVSQSPRYKVTKRGQDVTLRCDPISSHATLYWYQQALGQGPEFLTYFNYEAQPDKSGLPSDRFSAERPEGSISTLTIQRTEQRDSAMYRCASSPLVGPYNEQFFGPGTRLTVL.